The next 13 T cell receptor beta chains were all read from a single sample in a study of T cell changes during pregnancy in multiple sclerosis. Sequencing used immunoSEQ multiplex PCR; TCRdb keeps in-frame clones, though not all of them. The table includes 85,000 to 90,000 clones, around 94% detected once. This sample comprised peripheral blood, obtained after pregnancy. Receptor source: a female donor in good health, enrolled as a control in a pregnancy study.

The V gene is TRBV12-2, the J gene TRBJ2-7; the table's D gene call, TRBD2, was not cross checked with the DNA. TRBV12-2 constitutes a pseudogene. The CDR3 runs to 15 residues. The CDR3 sequence: CASRLQGLPTYEQYF. DNA of the CDR3: TGTGCAAGTCGCTTACAAGGACTCCCAACCTACGAGCAGTACTTC.

Here the CDR3 reads CASNPGLSYEQYF. As DNA, the CDR3 is TGTGCCAGCAACCCGGGACTAAGCTACGAGCAGTACTTC. The rearrangement uses TRBV28 and TRBJ2-7; 7 positions match TRBD2. The CDR3 covers 13 residues. The V segment lost 7 bases and the J segment 3 bases; nucleotides outside the gene matches: 6. In germline, CDR1 is MDHEN, CDR2 SYDVKM. Supplemented by reference TRBV28 and TRBJ2-7, the full variable domain reads DVKVTQSSRYLVKRTGEKVFLECVQDMDHENMFWYRQDPGLGLRLIYFSYDVKMKEKGDIPEGYSVSREKKERFSLILESASTNQTSMYLCASNPGLSYEQYFGPGTRLTVT.

The chain has TRBV29-1 and TRBJ1-4; no firm D call. The CDR3 loop spans 12 amino acids. CDR1 and CDR2 from the germline V gene are SQVTM and ANQGSEA. V was pared by 1 base and J by 5 bases, with 5 bases between. The CDR3 sequence: CSVEAVNEKLFF. Written as DNA, the CDR3 is TGCAGCGTTGAAGCAGTCAATGAAAAACTGTTTTTT.

V is TRBV4-2 and J is TRBJ2-7, with D perhaps TRBD1 (5 bases). The CDR3 spans 14 residues. V gave up 5 bases and J gave up 5 bases, with 16 bases separating them. From germline, CDR1 is LGHNA and CDR2 YNFKEQ. For the CDR3, the DNA is TGTGCCAGCAGCTATTCAGGGTACTGGGACGAGCAGTACTTC. This codes for CASSYSGYWDEQYF.

The chain joins TRBV7-9 to TRBJ2-7; 9 nucleotides match TRBD1. J gave up 5 bases and V 5 bases, and 13 bases lay outside the gene matches. CDR1 and CDR2 (germline): SEHNR, FQNEAQ (reference sequence). The CDR3 extends over 16 amino acids. The CDR3 reads CASSPGQGHTPNEQYF. In DNA form, the CDR3 reads TGTGCCAGCAGCCCGGGACAGGGACACACACCTAACGAGCAGTACTTC. Variable domain in full (rest from reference TRBV7-9 and TRBJ2-7): DTGVSQNPRHKITKRGQNVTFRCDPISEHNRLYWYRQTLGQGPEFLTYFQNEAQLEKSRLLSDRFSAERPKGSFSTLEIQRTEQGDSAMYLCASSPGQGHTPNEQYFGPGTRLTVT.

This chain connects TRBV2 to TRBJ2-2; the match to TRBD1 covers 9 bases. The CDR3 sequence is 14 residues long. The germline V gene encodes CDR1 SNHLY and CDR2 FYNNEI. J gave up 5 bases and V 6 bases, and 4 bases lay outside the gene matches. The CDR3 nucleotides are TGTGCCAGCAGGGGACAGGGAGGGACCGGGGAGCTGTTTTTT. This encodes CASRGQGGTGELFF.

The CDR3 protein is CASSPGTSGTDTQYF. The DNA of the CDR3 is TGTGCCAGCAGCCCGGGGACTAGCGGAACAGATACGCAGTATTTT. The chain couples TRBV7-7 to TRBJ2-3, with 11 bases identical to TRBD2. CDR1 and CDR2 from the germline V gene are SSHAT and FNYEAQ (reference sequence). The CDR3 length is 15 residues. Trimming at V came to 5 bases and at J to 3 bases, leaving 4 bases not matched to a gene.

The DNA for the CDR3 is TGTGCCAGCAGCTTTACGGGAGGGGAGCTGTTTTTT. Translating it yields CASSFTGGELFF. The chain links TRBV9 to TRBJ2-2; TRBD2 might be the D (5 bases). The V and J ends lost 4 bases and 8 bases respectively, with 9 bases between them. The CDR3 has 12 residues. CDR1 is SGDLS and CDR2 is YYNGEE in the germline V gene.

The gene calls are TRBV11-2 and TRBJ2-1; D is ambiguous. This CDR3 is 15 amino acids long. The germline V gene has CDR1 SGHAT and CDR2 FQNNGV. The V gene lost 1 base and the J gene lost 1 base, with 8 bases spanning the gap. This CDR3 is CASSLGSKSYNEQFF. CDR3 bases: TGTGCCAGCAGCTTAGGTTCCAAATCCTACAATGAGCAGTTCTTC.

The chain uses TRBV6-1 and TRBJ1-2; TRBD1 aligns across 8 bases. Germline-derived CDR1 and CDR2 are MNHNS and SASEGT. The CDR3 is 16 residues long. Losses at the gene ends were 4 bases for V and 5 bases for J; bases not matched to a gene: 12. The CDR3 sequence: CASSAPGQAWAYGYTF. The CDR3 coding sequence is TGTGCCAGCAGTGCACCGGGACAGGCCTGGGCTTATGGCTACACCTTC.

The chain joins TRBV2 to TRBJ1-5, with D perhaps TRBD1 (5 bases). CDR3 length: 14 residues. Trimming stripped 4 bases from V and 6 bases from J, with 13 bases between. The germline V gene has CDR1 SNHLY and CDR2 FYNNEI. Written as DNA, the CDR3 is TGTGCCAGCAGTGCCCAGGGTCCCTCTCAGCCCCAGCATTTT. The encoded protein is CASSAQGPSQPQHF.

The chain employs TRBV19 and TRBJ2-1; 12 bases are shared with TRBD2. V lost 3 bases to trimming and J lost 7 bases; unmatched junction nucleotides: 10. The germline V gene encodes CDR1 LNHDA and CDR2 SQIVND (reference sequence). The CDR3 has 17 residues. CDR3 protein: CASSIPTSGRLLNEQFF. The CDR3, as DNA: TGTGCCAGTAGTATCCCGACTAGCGGGAGATTGTTAAATGAGCAGTTCTTC. The full variable domain, in which reference TRBV19 and TRBJ2-1 provide the parts outside the CDR3, is DGGITQSPKYLFRKEGQNVTLSCEQNLNHDAMYWYRQDPGQGLRLIYYSQIVNDFQKGDIAEGYSVSREKKESFPLTVTSAQKNPTAFYLCASSIPTSGRLLNEQFFGPGTRLTVL.

V and J are TRBV28 and TRBJ1-1; the match to TRBD1 covers 9 bases. Germline CDR1 is MDHEN and CDR2 is SYDVKM. The junction had 17 bases not matched to a gene; V was cut back by 7 bases and J by 11 bases. This CDR3 contains 15 residues. CDR3 sequence reads: CASKSFLQGAPGAFF. The CDR3 DNA sequence: TGTGCCAGCAAGTCCTTTCTACAGGGGGCGCCTGGGGCTTTCTTT.